One TCR beta chain is described in this entry. The data originate from a study of blood T cell repertoires in COVID-19. Study summary: Samples of COVID-19 (acute and convalescent) were obtained from the United States, Italy and Spain. PBMCs, B-cell-depleted T cells, or T cells provided the cDNA or gDNA that made up the material.

Per the original methods: The authors estimated nucleated cell counts from reference gene primer amplification. The method was immunoSEQ multiplex PCR; TCRdb's version includes in-frame clones alone and lacks a portion of them. Clonal size and the V and J genes are those of that table, whereas D and trimming came from the DNA. The sample comprises over 35,000 clones, about 88% of which are singletons, and around 2.3% rests with the top ten. Source material: peripheral blood. The sequence was obtained from a human donor in a cohort sampled during active COVID-19.

DNA for the CDR3: TGTGCCACCAGCAGAGCCGGCAGGGGTAGGGTCACTGAAGCTTTCTTT. Protein sequence: CATSRAGRGRVTEAFF. The V gene is TRBV15, the J gene TRBJ1-1, with D maybe TRBD1 (6 bases). The CDR3 runs to 16 residues. Trimming removed 1 base from V and 4 bases from J, with 16 bases in between. Germline CDR1 and CDR2: LNHNV and YYDKDF (reference sequence). The full variable domain, its missing parts supplied by reference TRBV15 and TRBJ1-1, is DAMVIQNPRYQVTQFGKPVTLSCSQTLNHNVMYWYQQKSSQAPKLLFHYYDKDFNNEADTPDNFQSRRPNTSFCFLDIRSPGLGDTAMYLCATSRAGRGRVTEAFFGQGTRLTVV.